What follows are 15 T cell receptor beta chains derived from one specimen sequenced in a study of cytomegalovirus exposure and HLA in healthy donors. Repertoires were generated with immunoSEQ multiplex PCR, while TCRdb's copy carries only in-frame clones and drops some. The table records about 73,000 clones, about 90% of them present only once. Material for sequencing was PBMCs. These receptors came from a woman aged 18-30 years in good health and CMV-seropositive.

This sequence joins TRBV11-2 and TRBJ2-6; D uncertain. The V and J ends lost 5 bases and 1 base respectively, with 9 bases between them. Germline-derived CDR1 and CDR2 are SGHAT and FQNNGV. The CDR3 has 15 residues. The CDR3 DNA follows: TGTGCCAGCAGCCTAACGGGTTCTGGGGCCAACGTCCTGACTTTC. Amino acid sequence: CASSLTGSGANVLTF.

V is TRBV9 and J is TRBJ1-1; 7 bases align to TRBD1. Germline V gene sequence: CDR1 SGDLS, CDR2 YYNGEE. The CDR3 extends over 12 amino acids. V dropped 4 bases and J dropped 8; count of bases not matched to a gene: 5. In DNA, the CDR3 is TGTGCCAGCAGCCCCCGACAGGGAGAAGCTTTCTTT. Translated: CASSPRQGEAFF.

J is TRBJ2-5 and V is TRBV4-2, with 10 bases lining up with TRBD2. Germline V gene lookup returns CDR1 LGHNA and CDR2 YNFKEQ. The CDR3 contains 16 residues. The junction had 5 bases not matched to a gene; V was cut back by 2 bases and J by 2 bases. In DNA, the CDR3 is TGTGCCAGCAGCCAATCCAGCGGGAGGGGACAAGAGACCCAGTACTTC. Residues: CASSQSSGRGQETQYF.

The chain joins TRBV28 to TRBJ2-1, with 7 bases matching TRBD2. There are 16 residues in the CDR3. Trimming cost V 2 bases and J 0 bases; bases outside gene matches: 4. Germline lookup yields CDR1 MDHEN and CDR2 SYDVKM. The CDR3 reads CASSLSVAGSYNEQFF. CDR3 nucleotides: TGTGCCAGCAGTTTAAGCGTAGCGGGCTCCTACAATGAGCAGTTCTTC.

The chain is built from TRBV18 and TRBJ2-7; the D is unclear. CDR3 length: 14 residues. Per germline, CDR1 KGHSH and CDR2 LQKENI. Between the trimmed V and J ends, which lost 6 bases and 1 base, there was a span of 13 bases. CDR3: CASSSQVRSYEQYF. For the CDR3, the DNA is TGTGCCAGCTCTTCCCAGGTCAGGTCCTACGAGCAGTACTTC.

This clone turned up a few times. CDR3 protein: CAWSVTYRGSYGYTF. In DNA, the CDR3 is TGTGCCTGGAGTGTTACTTACAGGGGATCCTATGGCTACACCTTC. The rearrangement links TRBV30 to TRBJ1-2, with 7 bases aligning to TRBD1. The CDR3 runs to 15 residues. After removal of 0 bases from V and 4 bases from J, the junction contained 8 bases not matched to a gene. In germline, CDR1 is GTSNPN, CDR2 SVGIG (reference sequence).

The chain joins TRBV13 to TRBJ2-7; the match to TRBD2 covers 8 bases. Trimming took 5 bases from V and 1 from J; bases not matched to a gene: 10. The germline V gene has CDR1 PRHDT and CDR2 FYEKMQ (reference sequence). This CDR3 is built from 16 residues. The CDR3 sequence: CASSLLSGSGSYEQYF. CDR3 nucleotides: TGTGCCAGCAGCCTACTGAGCGGGAGTGGGTCCTACGAGCAGTACTTC. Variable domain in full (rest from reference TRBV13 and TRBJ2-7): AAGVIQSPRHLIKEKRETATLKCYPIPRHDTVYWYQQGPGQDPQFLISFYEKMQSDKGSIPDRFSAQQFSDYHSELNMSSLELGDSALYFCASSLLSGSGSYEQYFGPGTRLTVT.

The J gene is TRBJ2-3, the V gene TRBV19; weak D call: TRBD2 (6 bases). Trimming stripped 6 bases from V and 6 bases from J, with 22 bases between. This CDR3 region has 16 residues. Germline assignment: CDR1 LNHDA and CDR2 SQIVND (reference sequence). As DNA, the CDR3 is TGTGCCAGTAGCCTGGGCGGGACTTCTCTCGGGGATACGCAGTATTTT. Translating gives CASSLGGTSLGDTQYF.

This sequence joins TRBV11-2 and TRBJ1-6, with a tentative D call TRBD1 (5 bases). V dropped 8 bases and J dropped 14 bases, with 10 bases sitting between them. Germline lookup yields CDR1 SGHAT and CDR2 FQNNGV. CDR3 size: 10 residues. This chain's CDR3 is CASEGASLHF. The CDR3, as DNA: TGTGCCAGCGAAGGGGCCTCCCTCCACTTT.

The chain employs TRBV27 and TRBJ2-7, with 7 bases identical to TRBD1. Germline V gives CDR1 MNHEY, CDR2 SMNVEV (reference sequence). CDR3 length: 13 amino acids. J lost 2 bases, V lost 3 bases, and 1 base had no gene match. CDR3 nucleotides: TGTGCCAGCAGTTTTGGGACAGCCTACGAGCAGTACTTC. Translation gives CASSFGTAYEQYF.

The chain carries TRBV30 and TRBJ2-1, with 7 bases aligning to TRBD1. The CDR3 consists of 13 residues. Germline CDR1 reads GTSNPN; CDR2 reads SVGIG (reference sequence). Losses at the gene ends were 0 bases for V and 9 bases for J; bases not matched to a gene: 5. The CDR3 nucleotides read TGTGCCTGGAGTGTTGACAGGGTGGGTGAGCAGTTCTTC. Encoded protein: CAWSVDRVGEQFF.

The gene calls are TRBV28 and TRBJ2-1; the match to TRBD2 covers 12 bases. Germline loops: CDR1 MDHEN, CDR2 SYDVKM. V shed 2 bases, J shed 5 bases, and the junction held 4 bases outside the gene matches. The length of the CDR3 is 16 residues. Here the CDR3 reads CASSLTGTSGHNEQFF. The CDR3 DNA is TGTGCCAGCAGTTTAACCGGGACTAGCGGGCACAATGAGCAGTTCTTC.

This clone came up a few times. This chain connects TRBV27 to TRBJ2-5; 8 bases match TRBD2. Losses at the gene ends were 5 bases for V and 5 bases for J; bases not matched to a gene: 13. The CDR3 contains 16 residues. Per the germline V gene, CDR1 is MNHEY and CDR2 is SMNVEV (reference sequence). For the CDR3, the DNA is TGTGCCAGCAGTCCCCTCACAGCGGGAGATTACGAGACCCAGTACTTC. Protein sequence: CASSPLTAGDYETQYF.

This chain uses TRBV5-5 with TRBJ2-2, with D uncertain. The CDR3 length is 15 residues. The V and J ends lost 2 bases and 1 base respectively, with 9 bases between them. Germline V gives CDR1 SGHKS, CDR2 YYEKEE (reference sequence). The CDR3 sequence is CASSFTVMNTGELFF. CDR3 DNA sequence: TGTGCCAGCAGCTTTACAGTAATGAACACCGGGGAGCTGTTTTTT.

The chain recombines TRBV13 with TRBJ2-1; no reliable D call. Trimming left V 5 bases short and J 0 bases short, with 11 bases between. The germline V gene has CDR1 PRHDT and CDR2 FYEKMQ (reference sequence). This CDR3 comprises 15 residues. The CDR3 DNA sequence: TGTGCCAGCAGCGATAGCAGTAGCTCCTACAATGAGCAGTTCTTC. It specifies CASSDSSSSYNEQFF. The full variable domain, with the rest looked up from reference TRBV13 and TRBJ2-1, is AAGVIQSPRHLIKEKRETATLKCYPIPRHDTVYWYQQGPGQDPQFLISFYEKMQSDKGSIPDRFSAQQFSDYHSELNMSSLELGDSALYFCASSDSSSSYNEQFFGPGTRLTVL.